One sample yielded the 27 T cell receptor beta chains listed below, sequenced in a study of blood T cells in healthy people across ages. The authors ran a second PCR of about 6 to 11 cycles using a sample-barcoded 5' primer and a J-beta primer mix. One entry per CDR3 protein, called by TCRdb with MiXCR from the 5' RACE reads. The sample holds approximately 800,000 distinct CDR3 sequences, about 62% seen once. Sequenced input: blood. The receptors originated from a man aged 30 to 39 in good health.

This sequence joins TRBV14 and TRBJ2-1; 7 positions agree with TRBD1. Trimming at V came to 6 bases and at J to 10 bases, leaving 15 bases not matched to a gene. Looked up from germline, CDR1 is SGHDN and CDR2 is FVKESK. This CDR3 has 15 amino acids. The CDR3 region has the DNA TGTGCCAGCAGTCAACGGGACAGACCCACATTCGAGCAGTTCTTC. Translated: CASSQRDRPTFEQFF.

This clonotype has a handful of counts. The CDR3 DNA reads as TGTGCCAGCAGTTTAACCCTAGCGGGGCGTGAGACCCAGTACTTC. Residues: CASSLTLAGRETQYF. The chain has TRBV12-3 or TRBV12-4 and TRBJ2-5, with 9 positions matching TRBD2. The CDR3 is 15 residues long. After removal of 2 bases from V and 5 bases from J, the junction contained 6 bases not matched to a gene.

V and J are TRBV7-3 and TRBJ2-4; D might be TRBD1 (6 bases). The J call could be wrong; TRBJ2-7 is a better fit for the DNA end. CDR1 and CDR2 (germline): SGHTA, FQGTGA. The CDR3 has 13 amino acids. CDR3 coding DNA: TGTGCCAGCAGCTCCACAAACAGGGACGAGCAGTACTTC. It codes for CASSSTNRDEQYF.

The V gene is TRBV20-1, the J gene TRBJ2-3; possibly TRBD2 for D (5 bases). Germline V lookup: CDR1 DFQATT, CDR2 SNEGSKA (reference sequence). V shed 0 bases and J shed 1 base, with 11 bases lying between them. The CDR3 loop spans 15 amino acids. CDR3 in amino acids: CSARDGWRGTDTQYF. Here the CDR3 DNA reads TGCAGTGCTAGAGATGGTTGGCGGGGCACAGATACGCAGTATTTT.

The chain couples TRBV7-9 to TRBJ2-1, with 9 positions matching TRBD1. Germline values: CDR1 SEHNR, CDR2 FQNEAQ (reference sequence). The junction had 5 bases not matched to a gene; V was cut back by 5 bases and J by 9 bases. There are 13 residues in the CDR3. CDR3 amino acids: CASSTRTGAEQFF. CDR3 nucleotide sequence: TGTGCCAGCAGCACCCGGACAGGGGCTGAGCAGTTCTTC. The full variable domain, completed using reference TRBV7-9 and TRBJ2-1, is DTGVSQNPRHKITKRGQNVTFRCDPISEHNRLYWYRQTLGQGPEFLTYFQNEAQLEKSRLLSDRFSAERPKGSFSTLEIQRTEQGDSAMYLCASSTRTGAEQFFGPGTRLTVL.

This clonotype was seen a few times. CDR3 region: CASSTPAGNSYNEQFF. In DNA form, the CDR3 reads TGTGCCAGCAGTACCCCAGCGGGGAACTCCTACAATGAGCAGTTCTTC. The chain links TRBV28 to TRBJ2-1; TRBD2 matches 7 bases. Per germline, CDR1 MDHEN and CDR2 SYDVKM. This CDR3 region has 16 residues. V lost 5 bases to trimming and J lost 0 bases; unmatched junction nucleotides: 7.

The CDR3 loop is CASSSPSQTGGEAFF. The CDR3 DNA reads TGTGCCAGCAGTTCTCCAAGCCAGACAGGGGGTGAAGCTTTCTTT. This chain joins TRBV6-5 and TRBJ1-1, with 9 nucleotides matching TRBD1. The CDR3 covers 15 residues. V dropped 4 bases and J dropped 7; count of bases not matched to a gene: 10. Germline CDR1 reads MNHEY; CDR2 reads SVGAGI.

This rearrangement joins TRBV5-1 to TRBJ1-6; maybe TRBD1 (5 bases). Germline V lookup: CDR1 SGHRS, CDR2 YFSETQ. The CDR3 extends over 14 amino acids. With 5 bases removed from V and 8 bases from J, the gap between germline ends came to 14 bases. CDR3 nucleotides: TGCGCCAGCAGACTGGACGGGGGAGATTCACCCCTCCACTTT. Protein product: CASRLDGGDSPLHF.

Written as DNA, the CDR3 is TGCAGTGCTAACATTCAGCTACTGAACACTGAAGCTTTCTTT. The encoded protein is CSANIQLLNTEAFF. J is TRBJ1-1 and V is TRBV20-1, with D hard to call. The length of the CDR3 is 14 residues. The ends were cut back, 4 bases at V and 0 bases at J, with 12 bases in the middle. The germline V gene encodes CDR1 DFQATT and CDR2 SNEGSKA (reference sequence).

The gene calls are TRBV4-2 and TRBJ1-2; no clear D gene. The CDR3 has 17 residues. Germline CDR1 is LGHNA and CDR2 is YNFKEQ. Trimming removed 0 bases from V and 3 bases from J, with 17 bases in between. Here the CDR3 reads CASSQEGGNPEDYGYTF. CDR3 nucleotides: TGTGCCAGCAGCCAAGAAGGCGGGAACCCGGAGGACTATGGCTACACCTTC.

This CDR3 is CASSARLDRRTDTQYF. In DNA form, the CDR3 reads TGTGCCAGCAGCGCCCGCCTAGACAGGCGCACAGATACGCAGTATTTT. V is TRBV9 and J is TRBJ2-3, with a possible D match to TRBD1 (6 bases). CDR3 size: 16 residues. Trimming stripped 3 bases from V and 1 base from J, with 15 bases between. Germline V CDR1 and CDR2: SGDLS, YYNGEE. Full variable domain (missing parts from reference TRBV9 and TRBJ2-3): DSGVTQTPKHLITATGQRVTLRCSPRSGDLSVYWYQQSLDQGLQFLIQYYNGEERAKGNILERFSAQQFPDLHSELNLSSLELGDSALYFCASSARLDRRTDTQYFGPGTRLTVL.

This chain connects TRBV4-3 to TRBJ2-3; 10 bases match TRBD2. The CDR3 sequence is 17 residues long. Germline V gene sequence: CDR1 LGHNA, CDR2 YSLEER. The junction had 7 bases not matched to a gene; V was cut back by 1 base and J by 3 bases. The CDR3 sequence is CASSQGLSSGGTDTQYF. CDR3 DNA sequence: TGCGCCAGCAGCCAAGGGTTGTCTAGCGGGGGAACAGATACGCAGTATTTT.

V and J are TRBV10-3 and TRBJ2-3, with 8 positions matching TRBD1. This CDR3 has 18 amino acids. V was clipped by 3 bases and J by 2 bases; unmatched bases: 13. Germline CDR1 reads ENHRY; CDR2 reads SYGVKD. In nucleotides, the CDR3 is TGTGCCATCAGTGAAATCATTTGGGACAGGCCTTTCACAGATACGCAGTATTTT. Protein: CAISEIIWDRPFTDTQYF.

The V gene is TRBV4-3, the J gene TRBJ2-1; 9 positions agree with TRBD1. The V and J ends lost 0 bases and 2 bases, in that order; junction bases with no gene match: 8. The germline CDR1 and CDR2 sequences are LGHNA and YSLEER. This CDR3 region has 18 residues. CDR3 in amino acids: CASSQESMGQGPYNEQFF. The CDR3, as DNA: TGCGCCAGCAGCCAAGAATCGATGGGACAGGGACCCTACAATGAGCAGTTCTTC.

The sample holds many counts of this clonotype. This chain uses TRBV4-3 with TRBJ2-1; 8 nucleotides match TRBD2. The CDR3 contains 19 residues. Trimming cost V 3 bases and J 7 bases; bases outside gene matches: 20. The germline CDR1 and CDR2 sequences are LGHNA and YSLEER. CDR3 sequence: CASSQRPGTFGGAMNEQFF. The CDR3 nucleotides read TGCGCCAGCAGCCAGCGTCCCGGGACATTCGGGGGGGCAATGAATGAGCAGTTCTTC.

This sequence joins TRBV20-1 and TRBJ2-5, with D uncertain. This CDR3 has 13 amino acids. With 6 bases removed from V and 0 bases from J, the gap between germline ends came to 11 bases. CDR1 and CDR2 (germline): DFQATT, SNEGSKA (reference sequence). CDR3 amino acids: CSAPSQDQETQYF. In DNA form, the CDR3 reads TGCAGTGCCCCGTCCCAGGACCAAGAGACCCAGTACTTC.

This clonotype was counted only a few times. The chain recombines TRBV24-1 with TRBJ2-5; TRBD1 might be the D (5 bases). Germline loops: CDR1 KGHDR, CDR2 SFDVKD. The germline V and J ends were trimmed by 4 bases and 0 bases, with 11 bases remaining between them. This CDR3 has 15 residues. CDR3 residues: CATSDPDRYQETQYF. Here the CDR3 DNA reads TGTGCCACCAGTGACCCTGACAGATACCAAGAGACCCAGTACTTC.

This clonotype was observed a handful of times. V usage is TRBV25-1 and J usage is TRBJ2-4, with D perhaps matching TRBD1 (6 bases). The J call may be faulty, since TRBJ2-7 better matches the DNA end. Germline-derived CDR1 and CDR2 are MGHDK and SYGVNS. The CDR3 totals 15 residues. CDR3: CASSESTGSLYEQYF. CDR3 coding DNA: TGTGCCAGCAGTGAATCAACAGGGTCTTTATACGAGCAGTACTTC.

CDR3: CASSVARGLSRGDTQYF. The CDR3 DNA reads TGTGCCAGCAGCGTAGCTCGTGGGCTATCCCGTGGGGATACGCAGTATTTT. The chain links TRBV9 to TRBJ2-3; D is uncertain. The CDR3 consists of 17 residues. V lost 0 bases and J 6 bases, leaving 20 bases between the germline ends. The V gene's germline CDR1 is SGDLS and CDR2 YYNGEE.

V gene TRBV4-3 combines with J gene TRBJ2-2, with 9 bases that match TRBD2. V lost 3 bases, J lost 3 bases, and 8 bases stayed unmatched. There are 17 residues in the CDR3. Germline V gives CDR1 LGHNA, CDR2 YSLEER. The CDR3 nucleotides are TGCGCCAGCAGCCATGGGACTAGCAGAACCCACACCGGGGAGCTGTTTTTT. This gives the protein CASSHGTSRTHTGELFF.

This sequence joins TRBV20-1 and TRBJ2-2; D may be TRBD1 (6 bases). Per germline, CDR1 DFQATT and CDR2 SNEGSKA (reference sequence). The CDR3 spans 15 residues. Trimming stripped 3 bases from V and 2 bases from J, with 13 bases between. CDR3 in DNA: TGCAGTGCTAGGGACCGGGACATCAACACCGGGGAGCTGTTTTTT. Translated, it gives CSARDRDINTGELFF.

The J gene is TRBJ2-1, the V gene TRBV10-3; TRBD2 matches 12 bases. In germline, CDR1 is ENHRY, CDR2 SYGVKD. The CDR3 totals 13 residues. The J segment lost 15 bases and the V segment lost 6 bases, leaving 9 bases of the junction unmatched. The CDR3 protein is CAIRETSGGEWFF. In DNA, the CDR3 is TGTGCCATCAGAGAGACTAGCGGGGGTGAGTGGTTCTTC.

This CDR3 is CASSYGGSNYGYTF. The CDR3 DNA sequence: TGTGCCAGCAGTTACGGGGGATCTAACTATGGCTACACCTTC. This rearrangement joins TRBV6-5 to TRBJ1-2; D might be TRBD1 (5 bases). The germline CDR1 and CDR2 sequences are MNHEY and SVGAGI. Trimming took 2 bases from V and 0 from J, leaving 7 bases between them. The CDR3 is made up of 14 amino acids.

This clonotype appeared once. The CDR3 sequence is CSAAWTGSNEQYF. The CDR3 DNA follows: TGCAGCGCCGCCTGGACGGGTAGCAATGAGCAGTATTTT. The V gene is TRBV29-1, the J gene TRBJ2-3; D gene uncertain. CDR3 size: 13 residues. The V gene's germline CDR1 is SQVTM and CDR2 ANQGSEA. Trimming pared 7 bases from V and 11 bases from J, leaving 22 bases between.

The J gene is TRBJ2-1, the V gene TRBV14; D remains unclear. Germline V gene sequence: CDR1 SGHDN, CDR2 FVKESK. The V end was cut by 0 bases, the J end by 2 bases, with 17 bases between. The CDR3 sequence is 18 residues long. CDR3 sequence: CASSQDNLLGEPYNEQFF. The DNA for the CDR3 is TGTGCCAGCAGCCAAGATAATCTCCTTGGAGAACCCTACAATGAGCAGTTCTTC.

This clonotype was detected once. This chain uses TRBV29-1 with TRBJ2-7; D is perhaps TRBD1 (6 bases). The V gene's germline CDR1 is SQVTM and CDR2 ANQGSEA. This CDR3 is built from 13 residues. Trimming took off 6 bases at V and 5 bases at J, with 17 bases between the two ends. DNA for the CDR3: TGCAGCGTCCCGGGGCAGGGGAGTAACGAGCAGTACTTC. It yields the protein CSVPGQGSNEQYF.

V and J are TRBV12-3 or TRBV12-4 and TRBJ2-7; D could derive from TRBD1 or TRBD2 (5 bases each). Trimming removed 6 bases from V and 5 bases from J, with 20 bases in between. This CDR3 has 15 residues. The CDR3 DNA sequence: TGTGCCAGCAGGTCGTCGGGGACGGGAAGAAACGAGCAGTACTTC. Translation gives CASRSSGTGRNEQYF.